A selection of T cell receptor beta chains follows, all from one sample in a study of monozygotic twins with inflammatory bowel disease. Using the 5' RACE reads, TCRdb records one entry per CDR3 protein without DNA. The listing contains approximately 330,000 distinct CDR3 sequences. Sequencing was done on a sample of blood. Source of these receptors: a human donor with ulcerative colitis or Crohn's disease, or a healthy co-twin of an affected twin (not recorded which). The CDR3 runs from the conserved cysteine through the conserved F or W.

v_gene	j_gene	len	CDR3aa
TRBV7-3	TRBJ1-1	15	CASSQAPNGDTEAFF
TRBV19	TRBJ2-1	12	CASSIWGGEQFF
TRBV4-2	TRBJ2-7	19	CASSPPTGTGGGDHNEQYF
TRBV27	TRBJ1-2	15	CASSENGQGKYGYTF
TRBV5-8	TRBJ2-1	15	CASRPLAGVTNEQFF
TRBV20-1	TRBJ2-7	15	CSARGMGGVSYEQYF
TRBV5-1	TRBJ1-2	15	CASSLGTVGTYGYTF
TRBV5-5	TRBJ2-2	14	CASSLDIFTGELFF
TRBV6-1	TRBJ1-3	14	CASRDPLSGNTIYF
TRBV19	TRBJ1-2	16	CASSNTLGRVDYGYTF
TRBV20-1	TRBJ1-5	15	CSARGEGGGNQPQHF
TRBV7-9	TRBJ1-4	15	CASSQQTGGNEKLFF
TRBV7-8	TRBJ2-3	17	CASSPGGGGVITDTQYF
TRBV7-6	TRBJ1-1	14	CASSLGGENTEAFF
TRBV27	TRBJ1-5	14	CASSSTGSNQPQHF
TRBV20-1	TRBJ1-5	13	CSARAMGDQPQHF
TRBV9	TRBJ2-6	19	CASSATTTLQGAGANVLTF
TRBV7-9	TRBJ1-2	15	CASRPTGTGRNGYTF
TRBV5-4	TRBJ2-7	12	CASSYRGPEQYF
TRBV3-1	TRBJ2-1	16	CASSQDGGGPGNEQFF
TRBV2	TRBJ1-2	13	CASTLDRDYGYTF
TRBV2	TRBJ1-2	13	CASTARDSYGYTF
TRBV29-1	TRBJ2-5	13	CSLDGSSIGTQYF
TRBV5-6	TRBJ2-7	14	CASSLKASPYEQYF
TRBV20-1	TRBJ2-1	12	CGWLREGNEQFF
TRBV10-3	TRBJ2-1	15	CAIRIGLAGANEQFF
TRBV7-9	TRBJ2-1	13	CASSLHRVGEQFF
TRBV7-9	TRBJ2-3	13	CASLWGATDTQYF
TRBV10-2	TRBJ1-6	15	CASSELQGYNSPLHF
TRBV6-6	TRBJ2-7	14	CASSPDRVSYEQYF
TRBV20-1	TRBJ1-3	14	CSAREGGPGNTIYF
TRBV12-3/TRBV12-4	TRBJ2-7	15	CASSVGQGWSYEQYF
TRBV6-2/TRBV6-3	TRBJ2-3	15	CASRKQSYGADTQYF
TRBV6-2/TRBV6-3	TRBJ1-5	13	CASNLWGRQPQHF
TRBV3-1	TRBJ1-2	13	CASSQDGAYGYTF
TRBV29-1	TRBJ1-1	14	CSVDRGTANTEAFF
TRBV9	TRBJ2-3	16	CASSVAVGRGTDTQYF
TRBV12-3/TRBV12-4	TRBJ1-5	16	CASSLRGGGSNQPQHF
TRBV2	TRBJ2-3	14	CASPSGESTDTQYF
TRBV3-1	TRBJ1-6	13	CASGGGTYSPLHF
TRBV7-7	TRBJ2-5	16	CASSLAPGLGQETQYF
TRBV7-9	TRBJ2-1	15	CASSFGTPLWNEQFF
TRBV5-5	TRBJ2-7	14	CASSPTGLIYEQYF
TRBV19	TRBJ2-3	12	CASSNVADTQYF
TRBV12-3/TRBV12-4	TRBJ2-1	16	CASSLLGTSEHNEQFF
TRBV20-1	TRBJ2-3	22	CSKHERTASGGPTGGSTDTQYF
TRBV5-1	TRBJ2-5	15	CASRQTDRGQETQYF
TRBV5-1	TRBJ2-2	15	CASRTGSSGTGELFF
TRBV3-1	TRBJ2-1	15	CASTKLYGANNEQFF
TRBV7-9	TRBJ2-7	14	CASTTTGITYEQYF
TRBV5-1	TRBJ2-1	15	CASSPPFQSYNEQFF
TRBV11-2	TRBJ2-1	15	CASRETGGASNEQFF